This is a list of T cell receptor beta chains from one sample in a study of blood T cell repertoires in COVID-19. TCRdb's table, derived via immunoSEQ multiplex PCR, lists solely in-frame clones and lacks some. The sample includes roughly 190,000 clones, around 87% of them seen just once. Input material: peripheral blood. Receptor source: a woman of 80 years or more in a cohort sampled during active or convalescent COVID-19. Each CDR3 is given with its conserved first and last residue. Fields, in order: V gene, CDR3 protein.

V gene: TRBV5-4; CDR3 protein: CASSPSGQGNTEAFF
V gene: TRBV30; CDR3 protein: CAWSQGSRGYTF
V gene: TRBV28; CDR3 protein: CASSFPPAGGSTDTQYF
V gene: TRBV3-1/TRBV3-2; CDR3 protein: CASSPRLQRDYNEQFF
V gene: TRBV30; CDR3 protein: CAWSRTGSYNQPQHF
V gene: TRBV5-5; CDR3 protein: CASSRGLIYEQYF
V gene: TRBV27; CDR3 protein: CASSLSWDRAAVAEAFF
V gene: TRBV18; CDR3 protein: CASSPEADNQPQHF
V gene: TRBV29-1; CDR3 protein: CSVRTGEFLEQYF
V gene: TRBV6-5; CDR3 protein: CASSYTGQHTEAFF
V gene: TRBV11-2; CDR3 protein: CASSSLQGAPYEQYF
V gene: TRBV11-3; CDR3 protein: CASSPGTGVNYNEQFF
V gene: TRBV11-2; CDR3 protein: CASSPQGGGGRAETQYF
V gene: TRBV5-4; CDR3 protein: CASSLEQAREQYF
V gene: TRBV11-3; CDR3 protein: CASSSGLANDEQFF
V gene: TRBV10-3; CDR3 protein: CAISGGQLSNYGYTF
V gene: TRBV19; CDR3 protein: CASSVRARYSNQPQHF
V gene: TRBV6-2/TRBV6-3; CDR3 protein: CASSYSPRPLHF
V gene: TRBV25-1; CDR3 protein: CASSPWKAGGPGDTQYF
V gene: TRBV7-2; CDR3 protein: CASSTQGGGQPQHF
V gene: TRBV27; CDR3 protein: CASSMIKTGRKLFF
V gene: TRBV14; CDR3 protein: CASGRTGTVNTEAFF
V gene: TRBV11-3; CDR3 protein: CASSHRSRQGTEQYF
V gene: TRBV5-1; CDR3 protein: CASSPGTSGRARNEQFF
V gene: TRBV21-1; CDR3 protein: CASSPPLSLEGTPGYGYTF
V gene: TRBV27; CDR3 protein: CASGVAGSYNEQFF
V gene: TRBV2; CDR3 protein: CASSEGGLVRDTQYF
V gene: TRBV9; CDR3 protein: CASSREVASSGANVLTF
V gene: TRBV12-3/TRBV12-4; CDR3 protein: CASRSGDGYTF